Listed below are T cell receptor beta chains from one sample, sequenced in a study of control samples from healthy donors and cancer patients. Clones were sequenced by immunoSEQ multiplex PCR, and TCRdb holds only the in-frame ones, with some missing. The data contain 160,000 or so clones, around 94% of them singletons. Sequenced input: PBMCs. The receptors shown here come from a man aged 60 to 75 with colorectal cancer. Each CDR3 is given with its conserved first and last residue.

TRBV19,TRBJ2-2,CASSISGYTGELFF
TRBV6-1,TRBJ2-3,CASSEVTGPLRTDTQYF
TRBV10-3,TRBJ2-2,CAIGRRGDGATGELFF
TRBV3-1/TRBV3-2,TRBJ1-2,CASRNRQGINYGYTF
TRBV7-2,TRBJ2-3,CASSLAGLAGHTDTQYF
TRBV6-6,TRBJ1-5,CASSYDGYSNQPQHF
TRBV7-2,TRBJ2-3,CASKGLAGEDTQYF
TRBV11-2,TRBJ2-6,CASSRGSSGANVLTF
TRBV20-1,TRBJ2-5,CSARDQETQYF
TRBV19,TRBJ1-2,CASSPGTVRVGYTF
TRBV5-1,TRBJ2-1,CASSSGTGLGNEQFF
TRBV10-1,TRBJ2-1,CASSDILAGGINEQFF
TRBV7-7,TRBJ1-3,CASSTRDRGVIGNTIYF
TRBV5-1,TRBJ2-5,CASSTDTLQETQYF
TRBV13,TRBJ2-1,CASSLEVETSGGAWNEQFF
TRBV24-1,TRBJ2-1,CATSRQGGMNEQFF
TRBV24-1,TRBJ2-5,CATSDTRTGRIETQYF
TRBV9,TRBJ2-5,CASSSAKQYETQYF
TRBV12-3/TRBV12-4,TRBJ2-5,CASSSDRKETQYF
TRBV7-6,TRBJ1-4,CASSQEREKLFF
TRBV10-3,TRBJ2-3,CATGTGGAPDTQYF
TRBV9,TRBJ2-1,CASSLGLAAYNEQFF
TRBV5-6,TRBJ2-7,CASRVVARGKETEQYF
TRBV3-1/TRBV3-2,TRBJ2-1,CASSHSDRNEQFF
TRBV3-1/TRBV3-2,TRBJ2-2,CASEGGYTGELFF
TRBV7-9,TRBJ2-4,CASSLGTGRAKNIQYF
TRBV7-2,TRBJ2-7,CASSLDSGRSYEQYF
TRBV7-8,TRBJ2-7,CATTIATKKGEQYF
TRBV3-1/TRBV3-2,TRBJ1-1,CASSQGGRGAFF
TRBV25-1,TRBJ2-6,CASSPQTGSTGANVLTF
TRBV3-1/TRBV3-2,TRBJ1-2,CASSPTAGRGGYTF
TRBV28,TRBJ1-2,CASSLTGHYGYTF
TRBV19,TRBJ2-2,CASSMGSAGELFF
TRBV6-2/TRBV6-3,TRBJ2-7,CASSSTSGGFYEQYF
TRBV7-9,TRBJ1-1,CASSLSTWGAPNTEAFF
TRBV6-5,TRBJ1-1,CASSYSAGQNTEAFF
TRBV19,TRBJ2-7,CASRDRDRGNYEQYF
TRBV24-1,TRBJ1-5,CATQERGNQPQHF
TRBV3-1/TRBV3-2,TRBJ2-7,CASSLAGGHYEQYF
TRBV10-3,TRBJ2-5,CAIRGDGPTPETQYF
TRBV4-3,TRBJ2-3,CASSQDLAGGPLVWATQYF
TRBV6-2/TRBV6-3,TRBJ2-2,CASSWWTANTGELFF
TRBV6-2/TRBV6-3,TRBJ2-7,CASSPGTTSYEQYF
TRBV9,TRBJ2-4,CASSSGFDGLKNIQYF
TRBV7-2,TRBJ2-3,CASSWGDSISTDTQYF
TRBV29-1,TRBJ2-2,CSVGGQGSGELFF
TRBV12-3/TRBV12-4,TRBJ1-2,CASRGDFYTF
TRBV7-2,TRBJ1-1,CASRPGQGAHTEAFF
TRBV12-3/TRBV12-4,TRBJ1-5,CASSFGGGPQHF
TRBV9,TRBJ2-1,CASSGQGGPYNEQFF
TRBV18,TRBJ2-3,CASSPISGGDRTDTQYF
TRBV2,TRBJ2-5,CASSEQAGQGETQYF
TRBV6-5,TRBJ2-7,CASSYYAGAREQYF